Below are 19 T cell receptor beta chains sequenced from a single sample in a study of spatial heterogeneity in lung cancer. Via MiXCR, TCRdb re-called the 5' RACE reads, giving one row per CDR3 protein. This table holds more than 80,000 distinct CDR3 sequences, 9.5% to 15% found once. Described time point: sample taken at primary tumor resection. The authors sequenced whole RNA from tumor, nontumor lung or frozen PBMC without sorting. Sample: PBMCs, taken at surgery. Every receptor here comes from a male donor with early-stage non-small cell lung cancer.

This clonotype turned up a few times. The rearrangement joins TRBV4-3 to TRBJ2-3; the match to TRBD2 covers 10 bases. CDR1 LGHNA and CDR2 YSLEER come from the germline V gene. Trimming at V came to 0 bases and at J to 4 bases, leaving 7 bases not matched to a gene. CDR3 length: 17 residues. CDR3 in amino acids: CASSQDRAGGPADTQYF. The CDR3 nucleotides are TGCGCCAGCAGCCAAGATAGAGCGGGAGGGCCTGCAGATACGCAGTATTTT.

J is TRBJ1-1 and V is TRBV7-9; D unclear. V shed 6 bases and J shed 3 bases, with 5 bases lying between them. The length of the CDR3 is 11 residues. Germline V gives CDR1 SEHNR, CDR2 FQNEAQ (reference sequence). CDR3 sequence: CASREDTEAFF. CDR3 sequence (DNA): TGTGCCAGCAGGGAAGACACTGAAGCTTTCTTT. The whole variable domain, remainder taken from reference TRBV7-9 and TRBJ1-1, is DTGVSQNPRHKITKRGQNVTFRCDPISEHNRLYWYRQTLGQGPEFLTYFQNEAQLEKSRLLSDRFSAERPKGSFSTLEIQRTEQGDSAMYLCASREDTEAFFGQGTRLTVV.

The chain carries TRBV6-2 or TRBV6-3 and TRBJ2-7, with 9 bases fitting TRBD2. The CDR3 totals 15 residues. CDR1 and CDR2 (germline): MNHEY, SVGEGT. The junction had 13 bases not matched to a gene; V was cut back by 6 bases and J by 7 bases. CDR3 nucleotide sequence: TGTGCCAGCAGGCTTCTCCCGGGACTAGCCTTTGAGCAGTACTTC. Translated: CASRLLPGLAFEQYF.

In the case of this clonotype: A read error may account for a junction end that differs from germline. V and J are TRBV12-3 or TRBV12-4 and TRBJ2-1; TRBD2 aligns across 10 bases. The CDR3 consists of 14 residues. CDR3 region: CTSSQRGGYNEQFF. The CDR3 nucleotides read TGTACCAGCAGTCAGCGGGGGGGTTACAATGAGCAGTTCTTC.

This clonotype was recorded many times. The rearrangement links TRBV19 to TRBJ1-5; D call uncertain. Germline CDR1 is LNHDA and CDR2 is SQIVND (reference sequence). V gave up 2 bases and J gave up 4 bases, with 6 bases separating them. The CDR3 sequence is 13 residues long. The CDR3 protein is CASSIIGNQPQHF. CDR3 DNA: TGTGCCAGTAGTATAATCGGGAATCAGCCCCAGCATTTT.

CDR3 sequence: CASSLGRGTYNEQFF. DNA for the CDR3: TGTGCCAGCAGTCTAGGGCGGGGGACCTACAATGAGCAGTTCTTC. The chain employs TRBV6-5 and TRBJ2-1; 7 bases fit TRBD2. V trimming: 5 bases; J trimming: 2 bases; junction bases outside the gene matches: 6. The CDR3 totals 15 residues. CDR1 MNHEY and CDR2 SVGAGI come from the germline V gene.

This clonotype was observed a handful of times. This chain joins TRBV19 and TRBJ1-4; 7 bases map to TRBD1. J lost 4 bases, V lost 11 bases, and 7 bases had no gene match. Germline V gene data show CDR1 as LNHDA and CDR2 as SQIVND (reference sequence). This CDR3 is 13 amino acids long. This CDR3 is CAASGQVNEKLFF. The CDR3 nucleotides read TGTGCCGCATCCGGACAGGTTAATGAAAAACTGTTTTTT. Using reference TRBV19 and TRBJ1-4 for the parts outside the CDR3, the full variable domain is DGGITQSPKYLFRKEGQNVTLSCEQNLNHDAMYWYRQDPGQGLRLIYYSQIVNDFQKGDIAEGYSVSREKKESFPLTVTSAQKNPTAFYLCAASGQVNEKLFFGSGTQLSVL.

The V call is TRBV5-1, the J call TRBJ2-1; 8 bases align to TRBD2. The junction had 10 bases not matched to a gene; V was cut back by 4 bases and J by 7 bases. The CDR3 has 15 amino acids. Germline CDR1 SGHRS, CDR2 YFSETQ. This CDR3 reads CASSGLGTRGNEQFF. CDR3 DNA sequence: TGCGCCAGCAGCGGGCTCGGGACTAGAGGTAATGAGCAGTTCTTC.

V usage is TRBV5-1 and J usage is TRBJ2-3; D gene ambiguous. CDR1 is SGHRS and CDR2 is YFSETQ in the germline V gene. CDR3 length: 13 amino acids. V lost 4 bases to trimming and J lost 5 bases, with 11 bases between them. The CDR3 protein is CASSGYSQDTQYF. CDR3 DNA sequence: TGCGCCAGCAGCGGGTACTCCCAAGATACGCAGTATTTT.

This clonotype was recorded many times. This chain joins TRBV7-2 and TRBJ1-5; TRBD1 might be the D (5 bases). V was pared by 3 bases and J by 15 bases, with 18 bases between. The germline V gene has CDR1 SGHTA and CDR2 FQGNSA. The CDR3 sequence is 13 residues long. CDR3 bases: TGTGCCAGCAGCTTGCGGACGGGGCAAAATTTGCATTTT. Amino acid sequence: CASSLRTGQNLHF. The complete variable domain, with remaining parts taken from reference TRBV7-2 and TRBJ1-5, reads GAGVSQSPSNKVTEKGKDVELRCDPISGHTALYWYRQSLGQGLEFLIYFQGNSAPDKSGLPSDRFSAERTGGSVSTLTIQRTQQEDSAVYLCASSLRTGQNLHFGDGTRLSIL.

The table lists this clonotype with a few counts. The V and J genes are TRBV18 and TRBJ2-1, with D possibly being TRBD1 or TRBD2 (6 bases each). Trimming stripped 6 bases from V and 10 bases from J, with 16 bases between. Per germline, CDR1 KGHSH and CDR2 LQKENI. The CDR3 sequence is 13 residues long. CDR3 sequence (DNA): TGTGCCAGCTCGCTCGGGGGCGGAGAGGAGCAGTTCTTC. This codes for CASSLGGGEEQFF.

This clonotype appeared many times. The chain links TRBV6-1 to TRBJ1-5; 7 bases map to TRBD1. Germline assignment: CDR1 MNHNS and CDR2 SASEGT. The trim removed 5 bases at V and 2 bases at J, leaving 6 bases unmatched. The CDR3 has 15 amino acids. CDR3 amino acids: CASSRQGLGNQPQHF. DNA of the CDR3: TGTGCCAGCAGTAGACAGGGTCTTGGCAATCAGCCCCAGCATTTT.

The chain is built from TRBV6-6 and TRBJ2-7; D is unresolved. Germline V gives CDR1 MNHNY, CDR2 SVGAGI (reference sequence). Trimming pared 2 bases from V and 3 bases from J, leaving 8 bases between. The CDR3 consists of 13 residues. In nucleotides, the CDR3 is TGTGCCAGCAGTTACACCTATAACTACGAGCAGTACTTC. Its protein product is CASSYTYNYEQYF.

V usage is TRBV7-9 and J usage is TRBJ1-5; D call uncertain. V was pared by 5 bases and J by 1 base, with 18 bases between. CDR1 SEHNR and CDR2 FQNEAQ come from the germline V gene (reference sequence). The CDR3 spans 17 residues. The CDR3 DNA reads as TGTGCCAGCAGCCTGCGACAATCCAGAGAGAGCAATCAGCCCCAGCATTTT. This sequence encodes CASSLRQSRESNQPQHF.

The chain has TRBV2 and TRBJ2-7; D uncertain. The CDR3 totals 12 residues. The germline V gene encodes CDR1 SNHLY and CDR2 FYNNEI. V lost 2 bases and J 2 bases, leaving 4 bases between the germline ends. The CDR3 nucleotides are TGTGCCAGCAGTGAATTACCCTACGAGCAGTACTTC. It codes for CASSELPYEQYF. The full variable domain, in which reference TRBV2 and TRBJ2-7 provide the parts outside the CDR3, is EPEVTQTPSHQVTQMGQEVILRCVPISNHLYFYWYRQILGQKVEFLVSFYNNEISEKSEIFDDQFSVERPDGSNFTLKIRSTKLEDSAMYFCASSELPYEQYFGPGTRLTVT.

This rearrangement joins TRBV6-2 or TRBV6-3 to TRBJ2-2; 12 nucleotides line up with TRBD2. Germline V gene data show CDR1 as MNHEY and CDR2 as SVGEGT. This CDR3 spans 15 amino acids. J was trimmed by 7 bases and V by 7 bases; bases with no gene match: 7. Here the CDR3 DNA reads TGTGCCAGCACTCCGACTAGCGGGGGAGTCGGGGAGCTGTTTTTT. Protein: CASTPTSGGVGELFF.

The chain links TRBV5-1 to TRBJ2-7, with D tentatively TRBD1 (6 bases). Trimming removed 3 bases from V and 0 bases from J, with 16 bases in between. Germline V gene data show CDR1 as SGHRS and CDR2 as YFSETQ. This CDR3 has 16 amino acids. This chain's CDR3 is CASSSSGTHISYEQYF. The CDR3 DNA reads TGCGCCAGCAGCTCCTCCGGGACACATATCTCCTACGAGCAGTACTTC. The whole variable domain, filled in from reference TRBV5-1 and TRBJ2-7, reads KAGVTQTPRYLIKTRGQQVTLSCSPISGHRSVSWYQQTPGQGLQFLFEYFSETQRNKGNFPGRFSGRQFSNSRSEMNVSTLELGDSALYLCASSSSGTHISYEQYFGPGTRLTVT.

Notes on this clonotype: Possible read error: a much larger clone is one base away. This sequence joins TRBV5-4 and TRBJ2-4; TRBD2 might be the D (6 bases). This CDR3 has 12 residues. Germline V gene sequence: CDR1 SGHNT, CDR2 YYREEE (reference sequence). CDR3 protein: CAISVREDIQYF. CDR3 nucleotides: TGTGCCATCAGCGTCAGGGAGGACATTCAGTACTTC.

The table lists this clonotype with a few counts. This chain uses TRBV7-9 with TRBJ2-2; 7 bases are a match to TRBD2. Unmatched junction bases numbered 8, after V lost 0 bases and J lost 4 bases. The CDR3 loop spans 17 amino acids. Germline loops: CDR1 SEHNR, CDR2 FQNEAQ (reference sequence). The CDR3: CASSLAGRELTTGELFF. The CDR3 DNA follows: TGTGCCAGCAGCTTAGCGGGGCGGGAGTTGACCACCGGGGAGCTGTTTTTT.